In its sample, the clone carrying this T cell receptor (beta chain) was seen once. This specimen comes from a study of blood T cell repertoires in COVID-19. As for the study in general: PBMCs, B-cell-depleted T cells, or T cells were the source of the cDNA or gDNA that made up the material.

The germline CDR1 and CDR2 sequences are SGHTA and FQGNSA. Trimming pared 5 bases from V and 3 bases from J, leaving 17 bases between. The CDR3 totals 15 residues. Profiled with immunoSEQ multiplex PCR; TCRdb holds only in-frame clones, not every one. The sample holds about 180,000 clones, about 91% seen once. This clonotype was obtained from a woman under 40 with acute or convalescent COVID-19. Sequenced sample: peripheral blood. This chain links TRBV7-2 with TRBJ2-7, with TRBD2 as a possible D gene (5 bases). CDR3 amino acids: CASSKEGNENYEQYF. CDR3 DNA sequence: TGTGCCAGCAGCAAAGAGGGAAACGAGAACTACGAGCAGTACTTC.